These 2 T cell receptor beta chains originate from one sample sequenced in a study of blood T cell repertoires in COVID-19. TCRdb's table, derived via immunoSEQ multiplex PCR, lists solely in-frame clones and lacks some. The sample shows under 500,000 clones, about 89% of them seen only once. The sequenced sample was peripheral blood. These receptor sequences come from a woman younger than 45 with acute or convalescent COVID-19.

This clone was counted once. The rearrangement uses TRBV5-1 and TRBJ1-6; 7 bases are a match to TRBD1. The ends lost 0 bases at V and 7 bases at J; junction bases unmatched: 7. CDR1 and CDR2 from the germline V gene are SGHRS and YFSETQ. The CDR3 runs 16 residues. CDR3 sequence: CASSLASPRGNSPLHF. The CDR3 region has the DNA TGCGCCAGCAGCTTGGCCTCCCCCAGGGGGAATTCACCCCTCCACTTT.

The chain joins TRBV28 to TRBJ2-7; 11 bases match TRBD2. V gave up 11 bases and J gave up 6 bases; unmatched junction bases: 12. CDR1 is MDHEN and CDR2 is SYDVKM in the germline V gene. The CDR3 covers 14 residues. The CDR3 loop is CAAGGSGGAAEQYF. The CDR3 nucleotides are TGTGCCGCCGGCGGTAGCGGGGGGGCGGCCGAGCAGTACTTC.